These 15 T cell receptor beta chains were all obtained from the same sample, sequenced in a study of lymphopenia after photon versus proton radiotherapy. Profiling relied on immunoSEQ multiplex PCR, and the TCRdb table lists in-frame clones only, not all of them. The repertoire holds approximately 35,000 clones, 85% to 90% seen once, with approximately 7.3% in the top ten. Sequenced here: peripheral blood, sampled from a patient treated with photon-based radiotherapy. All receptors come from a woman between 45 and 60 years old with pancreatic cancer.

This clone was seen a single time. The chain has TRBV5-1 and TRBJ2-7; TRBD1 matches at 8 bases. CDR1 is SGHRS and CDR2 is YFSETQ in the germline V gene. This CDR3 is 14 amino acids long. V trimming: 2 bases; J trimming: 3 bases; junction bases outside the gene matches: 4. The DNA of the CDR3 is TGCGCCAGCAGCTTTCAGGGGGCTCGCTACGAGCAGTACTTC. It translates to CASSFQGARYEQYF.

V and J are TRBV15 and TRBJ2-7; 9 bases map to TRBD2. The length of the CDR3 is 15 residues. The trim removed 0 bases at V and 5 bases at J, leaving 5 bases unmatched. Germline CDR1 and CDR2: LNHNV and YYDKDF (reference sequence). The CDR3 DNA follows: TGTGCCACCAGCAGAGATAGCGGGGGCCTGGACGAGCAGTACTTC. Encoded protein: CATSRDSGGLDEQYF.

The rearrangement uses TRBV7-9 and TRBJ2-6, with D possibly TRBD2 on 5 matching bases. CDR3 length: 17 amino acids. Germline CDR1 is SEHNR and CDR2 is FQNEAQ (reference sequence). Trimming took off 8 bases at V and 0 bases at J, with 17 bases between the two ends. CDR3 amino acids: CASFPGSGDSGANVLTF. The CDR3 region has the DNA TGTGCCAGCTTTCCGGGGTCGGGTGACTCTGGGGCCAACGTCCTGACTTTC.

The CDR3 DNA is TGCGCCAGCAGCTATATACAGGGGGGCAGAAACGAGCAGTACTTC. Amino acids: CASSYIQGGRNEQYF. This chain connects TRBV4-3 to TRBJ2-7; 8 bases fit TRBD1. Germline loops: CDR1 LGHNA, CDR2 YSLEER. Unmatched junction bases numbered 11, after V lost 5 bases and J lost 5 bases. The CDR3 has 15 residues.

The gene calls are TRBV28 and TRBJ2-6; D is unresolved. The CDR3 totals 17 residues. Germline CDR1 and CDR2: MDHEN and SYDVKM. V gave up 2 bases and J gave up 1 base, with 12 bases separating them. The CDR3 loop reads CASSLGLSSSGANVLTF. CDR3 coding DNA: TGTGCCAGCAGTTTAGGTCTAAGCAGTTCTGGGGCCAACGTCCTGACTTTC.

The CDR3 DNA reads TGTGCCAGCAGCCTAGCGGAAAACAATGAGCAGTTCTTC. Its protein is CASSLAENNEQFF. The gene calls are TRBV27 and TRBJ2-1; 7 bases align to TRBD2. Looked up from germline, CDR1 is MNHEY and CDR2 is SMNVEV (reference sequence). The CDR3 has 13 amino acids. J lost 5 bases, V lost 6 bases, and 4 bases had no gene match.

This clone was recorded only once. The gene calls are TRBV30 and TRBJ2-1, with TRBD2 identical over 7 bases. V trimming: 1 base; J trimming: 2 bases; junction bases outside the gene matches: 5. The CDR3 is 15 amino acids. Germline V gene data show CDR1 as GTSNPN and CDR2 as SVGIG (reference sequence). The CDR3 here is CAWSAGGGPYNEQFF. The DNA of the CDR3 is TGTGCCTGGAGTGCTGGGGGAGGGCCCTACAATGAGCAGTTCTTC.

This rearrangement joins TRBV6-5 to TRBJ1-4, with D unresolved. The CDR3 has 13 residues. The germline CDR1 and CDR2 sequences are MNHEY and SVGAGI. V lost 4 bases and J lost 14, with 17 bases in between. The DNA for the CDR3 is TGTGCCAGCAGTTCCCGGCGTCTCTACGGTCTGTTTTTT. Translation: CASSSRRLYGLFF.

As to this clone: A read error may account for a junction end that differs from germline. This sequence joins TRBV5-5 and TRBJ2-3, with 10 bases lining up with TRBD1. The CDR3 is 16 amino acids. Germline loops: CDR1 SGHKS, CDR2 YYEKEE (reference sequence). CDR3 coding DNA: TGTGCCAGCAGTTTGGGACAGGGGAGAGGGTCAGATACGCAGTATTTT. Its translation is CASSLGQGRGSDTQYF.

The J gene is TRBJ2-7, the V gene TRBV5-1, with D hard to call. The CDR3 has 14 amino acids. Per germline, CDR1 SGHRS and CDR2 YFSETQ. V was cut by 4 bases and J by 1 base, with 12 bases left in between. The CDR3 bases are TGCGCCAGCAGCAAGACGTCCAGTTCCTACGAGCAGTACTTC. It encodes CASSKTSSSYEQYF.

This chain uses TRBV5-1 with TRBJ1-2; the match to TRBD1 covers 8 bases. This CDR3 is built from 15 residues. With 1 base clipped from V and 4 bases from J, the junction kept 6 bases outside the gene matches. Germline CDR1 and CDR2: SGHRS and YFSETQ. This CDR3 reads CASSLSQGASYGYTF. The CDR3 bases are TGCGCCAGCAGCTTGTCTCAGGGGGCGTCCTATGGCTACACCTTC.

The chain is built from TRBV19 and TRBJ2-7; no reliable D call. The V gene's germline CDR1 is LNHDA and CDR2 SQIVND (reference sequence). This CDR3 spans 16 amino acids. V shed 4 bases and J shed 3 bases, with 19 bases lying between them. CDR3 loop: CASSSRSSRRYYEQYF. The CDR3 coding sequence is TGTGCCAGTAGTAGTAGGTCATCAAGAAGGTACTACGAGCAGTACTTC.

The rearrangement links TRBV21-1 to TRBJ2-7; TRBD1, as called in the table, went unchecked against the DNA. TRBV21-1 is described as a pseudogene. The CDR3 runs to 15 residues. The CDR3 spells CASSTRDRERYEQYF. CDR3 DNA: TGTGCCAGCAGCACACGGGACAGGGAACGCTACGAGCAGTACTTC.

The table lists this clone with a count of one. The chain links TRBV6-1 to TRBJ2-7; 11 bases line up with TRBD2. V dropped 0 bases and J dropped 5; count of bases not matched to a gene: 0. The CDR3 is made up of 14 amino acids. The germline V gene encodes CDR1 MNHNS and CDR2 SASEGT. The DNA of the CDR3 is TGTGCCAGCAGTGAAGCACTAGCGGGAGACGAGCAGTACTTC. It encodes CASSEALAGDEQYF.

This chain joins TRBV4-1 and TRBJ1-2, with D maybe TRBD1 (6 bases). The CDR3 has 14 residues. Germline CDR1 reads MGHRA; CDR2 reads YSYEKL. V was shortened by 4 bases and J by 2 bases, with 11 bases between the two germline ends. The CDR3 here is CASSPLTGNYGYTF. The CDR3 bases are TGCGCCAGCAGCCCGTTAACAGGGAACTATGGCTACACCTTC.